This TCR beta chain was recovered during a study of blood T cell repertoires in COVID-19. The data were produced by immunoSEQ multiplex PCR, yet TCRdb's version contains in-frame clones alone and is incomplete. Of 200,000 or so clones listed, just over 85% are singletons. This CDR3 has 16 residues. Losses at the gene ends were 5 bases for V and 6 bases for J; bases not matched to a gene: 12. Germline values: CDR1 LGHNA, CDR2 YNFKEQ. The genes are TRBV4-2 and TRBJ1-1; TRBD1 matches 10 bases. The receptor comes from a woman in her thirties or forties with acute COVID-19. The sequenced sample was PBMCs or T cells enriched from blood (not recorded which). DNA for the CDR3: TGTGCCAGCAGCACCCGTCCCGGGACAGGGGACGCTGAAGCTTTCTTT. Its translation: CASSTRPGTGDAEAFF.